This record concerns one TCR beta chain sequence. Its antigen is currently unknown. These data are taken from a study of T cell responses to AZD1222 COVID-19 vaccine. For the study at large: Pooled samples include second doses given at about 4 or 12 weeks. Findings and limits, study-wide: A reported finding is that nearly half of spike-specific TCRs target unmutated variant regions.

Assay: immunoSEQ multiplex PCR; the TCRdb copy retains only in-frame clones and omits some. The sample includes 90,000 to 120,000 clones, approximately 92% seen only once; the top ten take approximately 1.3%. Sample: peripheral blood, taken on day 0 of AZD1222 vaccination. This clonotype was sampled from an adult in good health.

CDR3 DNA sequence: TGTGCCAGCAGCTTACCGCAGAAAAACCATAATGAAGCTTTCTTT. The encoded protein is CASSLPQKNHNEAFF. This chain joins TRBV7-2 and TRBJ1-1; D is unresolved. CDR1 is SGHTA, CDR2 FQGNSA, per germline. The CDR3 totals 15 residues. Trimming cost V 2 bases and J 7 bases, with 17 bases left between them.